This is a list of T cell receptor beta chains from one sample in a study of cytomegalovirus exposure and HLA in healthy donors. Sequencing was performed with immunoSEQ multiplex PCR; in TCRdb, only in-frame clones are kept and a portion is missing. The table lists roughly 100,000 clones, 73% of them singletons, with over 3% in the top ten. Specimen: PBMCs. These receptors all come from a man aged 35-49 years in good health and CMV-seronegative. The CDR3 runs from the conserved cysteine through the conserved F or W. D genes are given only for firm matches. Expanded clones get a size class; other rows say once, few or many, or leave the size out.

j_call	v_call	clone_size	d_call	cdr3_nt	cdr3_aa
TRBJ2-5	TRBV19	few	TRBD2	TGTGCCAGTAGTGGGACTAGCGGGGGGGCCGGCCCAGGAGAGACCCAGTACTTC	CASSGTSGGAGPGETQYF
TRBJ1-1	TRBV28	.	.	TGTGCCAGCAGAGAGGGCGACTGGACTAGGGTTGCTTTCTTT	CASREGDWTRVAFF
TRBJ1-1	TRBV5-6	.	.	TGTGCCAGCAGCTCCCGAACAGGGCTGCCTGGAGCTTTCTTT	CASSSRTGLPGAFF
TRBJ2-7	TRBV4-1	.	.	TGCGCCAGCAGCCAGACCTCGACCGGGACATTAAATTACGAGCAGTACTTC	CASSQTSTGTLNYEQYF
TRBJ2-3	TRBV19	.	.	TGTGCCAGTAGTATAGATGGGATAGGGGCAGGGATAAAACTTGTTACGCAGTATTTT	CASSIDGIGAGIKLVTQYF
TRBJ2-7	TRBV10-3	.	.	TGTGCCATCGGTGGGGACACTTCCTACGAGCAGTACTTC	CAIGGDTSYEQYF
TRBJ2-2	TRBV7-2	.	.	TGTGCCAGCAGCCGACAGAACACCGGGGAGCTGTTTTTT	CASSRQNTGELFF
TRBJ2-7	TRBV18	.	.	TGTGCCAGCTCACCAGCACAGGGATCTTTCTACGAGCAGTACTTC	CASSPAQGSFYEQYF
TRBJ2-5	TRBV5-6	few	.	TGTGCCAGCAGCTTCCTGGAGACCCAGTACTTC	CASSFLETQYF
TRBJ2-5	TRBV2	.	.	TGTGCCAGCGTGTTGTCTTGGACTCAAGAGACCCAGTACTTC	CASVLSWTQETQYF
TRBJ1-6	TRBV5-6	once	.	TGTGCCGGCAGCTATAGTCCCTTTCGGAATTCACCCCTCCACTTT	CAGSYSPFRNSPLHF
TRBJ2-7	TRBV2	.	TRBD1	TGTGCCAGCAGTGTTACAGGGGCCTACGAGCAGTACTTC	CASSVTGAYEQYF
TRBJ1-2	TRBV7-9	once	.	TGTGCCAGCAGCTTAAGTGACAACACGGGCTACACCTTC	CASSLSDNTGYTF
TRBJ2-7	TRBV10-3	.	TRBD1	TGTGCCATCAGTGAGCCCACAGGGGGCTCCTACGAGCAGTACTTC	CAISEPTGGSYEQYF
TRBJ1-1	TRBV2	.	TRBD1	TGTGCCAGCAGCGGGGACCCCCAGGGGGGAGCTTTCTTT	CASSGDPQGGAFF
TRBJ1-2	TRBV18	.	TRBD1	TGTGCCAGCTCACCGAAACAGGGGGCAGTAGGCTATGGCTACACCTTC	CASSPKQGAVGYGYTF
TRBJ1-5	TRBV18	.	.	TGTGCCAGCTCACCAATGGCCGGGATATCCAATCAGCCCCAGCATTTT	CASSPMAGISNQPQHF
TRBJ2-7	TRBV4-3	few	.	TGCGCCAGCAGCCTCGGGGCTCGCGGGGACTTCTCCTACGAGCAGTACTTC	CASSLGARGDFSYEQYF
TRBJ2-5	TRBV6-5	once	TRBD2	TGTGCCAGCAGTTATTCGGGGGGATACCAAGAGACCCAGTACTTC	CASSYSGGYQETQYF
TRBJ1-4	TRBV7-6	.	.	TGTGCCAGCAGCTTGCAGGGCCCTAATGAAAAACTGTTTTTT	CASSLQGPNEKLFF
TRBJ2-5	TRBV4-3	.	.	TGCGCCAGCAGCCAAACAATTACCGGGATAGGGGAGACCCAGTACTTC	CASSQTITGIGETQYF
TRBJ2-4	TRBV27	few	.	TGTGCCAGCAGACGGGTGGCTACAGCCAAAAACATTCAGTACTTC	CASRRVATAKNIQYF
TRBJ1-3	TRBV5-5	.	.	TGTGCCAGCACCATTCGGCAGGGGGGAAACACCATATATTTT	CASTIRQGGNTIYF
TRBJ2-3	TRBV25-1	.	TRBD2	TGTGCCAGCAGAATGACGCGGGGGGCGCACAGCACAGATACGCAGTATTTT	CASRMTRGAHSTDTQYF
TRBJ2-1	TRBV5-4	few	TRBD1	TGTGCCAGCAGCTCCGGACAGGGTACCTACAATGAGCAGTTCTTC	CASSSGQGTYNEQFF
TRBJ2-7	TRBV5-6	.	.	TGTGCCAGCAGCTCGGACAGTCCCTACGAGCAGTACTTC	CASSSDSPYEQYF
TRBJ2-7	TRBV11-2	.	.	TGTGCCAGCAGCGAGTCGACCGGCGGCGCTGAGCAGTACTTC	CASSESTGGAEQYF
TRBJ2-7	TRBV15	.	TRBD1	TGTGCCACCAGCAGAGCGGGACAGGGGGTCTACGAGCAGTACTTC	CATSRAGQGVYEQYF
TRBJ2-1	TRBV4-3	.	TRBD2	TGCGCCAGCAGCCAAGGTATGGGCAGCGGGGACTACAATGAGCAGTTCTTC	CASSQGMGSGDYNEQFF
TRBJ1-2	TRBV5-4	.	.	TGTGCCAGCAGTACGCCAGATAACTATGGCTACACCTTC	CASSTPDNYGYTF
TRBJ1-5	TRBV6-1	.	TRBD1	TGTGCCAGCAGTGGCGGGACAGGGGTTATGTGGAGCAATCAGCCCCAGCATTTT	CASSGGTGVMWSNQPQHF
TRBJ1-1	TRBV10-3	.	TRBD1	TGTGCCATCAGTGACCAGACAGGGACAGGAGCTTTCTTT	CAISDQTGTGAFF
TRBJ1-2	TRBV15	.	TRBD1	TGTGCCACCAGCAGAGATCGGACAGGGAGCATATATGGCTACACCTTC	CATSRDRTGSIYGYTF
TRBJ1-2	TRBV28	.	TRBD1	TGTGCCAGCAGCTCCCCAGGGACAGGGGGCGCTAGGGGCTATGGCTACACCTTC	CASSSPGTGGARGYGYTF
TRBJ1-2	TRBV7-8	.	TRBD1	TGTGCCAGCAGCCCCGACATAAGACAACAGGGGGCAGTCTATGGCTACACCTTC	CASSPDIRQQGAVYGYTF
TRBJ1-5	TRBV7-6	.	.	TGTGCCAGCAGCGTGGACTTCAATCAGCCCCAGCATTTT	CASSVDFNQPQHF
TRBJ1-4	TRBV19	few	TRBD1	TGTGCCAGTAGTGGCCGGGACAGGGGGTTTGAAAAACTGTTTTTT	CASSGRDRGFEKLFF
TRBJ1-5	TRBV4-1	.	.	TGCGCCAGCAGCCAAGATTGGAGGAGTAGCAATCAGCCCCAGCATTTT	CASSQDWRSSNQPQHF
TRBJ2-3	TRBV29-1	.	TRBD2	TGCAGCGTCCTGGGGACTAGCGGGGGGGATGGAGATACGCAGTATTTT	CSVLGTSGGDGDTQYF
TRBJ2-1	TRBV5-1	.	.	TGCGCCAGCAGCTTAACAGGAGGGTCCTACAATGAGCAGTTCTTC	CASSLTGGSYNEQFF
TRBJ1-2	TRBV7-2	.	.	TGTGCCAGCAGCTTAGACAGGGTATTAAGCTTC	CASSLDRVLSF
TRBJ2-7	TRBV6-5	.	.	TGTGCCAGCAGTTACTCTCCGGTTTCCTACGAGCAGTACTTC	CASSYSPVSYEQYF
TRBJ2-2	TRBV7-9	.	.	TGTGCCAGCAGCTCACCCACTGAGGATGGGGGGGAGCTGTTTTTT	CASSSPTEDGGELFF
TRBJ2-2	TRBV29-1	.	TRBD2	TGCAGCGTGCGGGGGGGGTTCTCCGGGGAGCTGTTTTTT	CSVRGGFSGELFF
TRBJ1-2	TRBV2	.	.	TGTGCCAGCAGGGAGACAGGCCCAAGCTATGGCTACACCTTC	CASRETGPSYGYTF
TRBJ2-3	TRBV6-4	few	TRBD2	TGTGCCAGCAGTGACGGACTAGCGGCGGATACGCAGTATTTT	CASSDGLAADTQYF
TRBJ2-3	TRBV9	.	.	TGTGCCAGCAGCGAGGGGATTGTATCGCTAGTCACAGATACGCAGTATTTT	CASSEGIVSLVTDTQYF
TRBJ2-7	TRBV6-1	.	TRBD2	TGTGCCAGCAGTAATATAGCGGGGGGGCCCGACGAGCAGTACTTC	CASSNIAGGPDEQYF
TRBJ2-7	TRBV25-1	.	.	TGTGCCAGCGCTACGGGTTACGAGCAGTACTTC	CASATGYEQYF
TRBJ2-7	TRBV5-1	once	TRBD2	TGCGCCAGCAGCTTGGCCCCAAGGACTAGCGGGGGGGCCAACTACGAGCAGTACTTC	CASSLAPRTSGGANYEQYF
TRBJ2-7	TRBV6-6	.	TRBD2	TGTGCCAGCAGTTACAGCGGGGGGACCTACGAGCAGTACTTC	CASSYSGGTYEQYF
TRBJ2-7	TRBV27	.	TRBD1	TGTGCCAGCAGTCTAGCGACAGGGGGCTACGAGCAGTACTTC	CASSLATGGYEQYF
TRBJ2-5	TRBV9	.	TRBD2	TGTGCCAGCACAAAAAAGCGGGGGTACCAAGAGACCCAGTACTTC	CASTKKRGYQETQYF
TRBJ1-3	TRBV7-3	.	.	TGTGCCAGCGCTCCCGACAGCGCCTCTGGAAACACCATATATTTT	CASAPDSASGNTIYF
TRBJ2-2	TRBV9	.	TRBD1	TGTGCCAGCAGCGGACAGGGGGCCGGGGAGCTGTTTTTT	CASSGQGAGELFF
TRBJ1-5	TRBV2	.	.	TGTGCCAGCAGCGTACAGGCATATAGCAATCAGCCCCAGCATTTT	CASSVQAYSNQPQHF
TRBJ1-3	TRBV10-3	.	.	TGTGCCATCAGTGAGGCGGGGGGTACTGGAAACACCATATATTTT	CAISEAGGTGNTIYF
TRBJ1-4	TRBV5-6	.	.	TGTGCCAGCAGCTTGGATCCCACAGGGAGGGAGGAAAAACTGTTTTTT	CASSLDPTGREEKLFF